This T cell receptor beta chain was captured in a study of blood T cell repertoires in COVID-19. About the research overall: PBMCs, B-cell-depleted T cells, or T cells provided the cDNA or gDNA that made up the material.

As handled by the study authors: For nucleated cells, counts were estimated from reference gene primer amplification. Profiling relied on immunoSEQ multiplex PCR, and the TCRdb table lists in-frame clones only, not all of them. V and J calls and clone size are as listed in that table; D and trimming were resolved from the DNA. The data hold 250,000 to 350,000 clones, with 84% observed a single time. Those enrolled in Seattle joined during active infection and were followed longitudinally afterward. CDR1 and CDR2 (germline): LGHNT, FRNRAP. Trimming pared 7 bases from V and 5 bases from J, leaving 15 bases between. The CDR3 has 15 residues.

Material: peripheral blood. The receptor comes from a human donor with COVID-19, enrolled during active disease. The donor label of this sample is uncertain. V usage is TRBV12-5 and J usage is TRBJ2-6, with unresolved D. CDR3 DNA: TGTGCTAGTGCCTCCGACGGCAGGAGGGCCAACGTCCTGACTTTC. This translates into CASASDGRRANVLTF.